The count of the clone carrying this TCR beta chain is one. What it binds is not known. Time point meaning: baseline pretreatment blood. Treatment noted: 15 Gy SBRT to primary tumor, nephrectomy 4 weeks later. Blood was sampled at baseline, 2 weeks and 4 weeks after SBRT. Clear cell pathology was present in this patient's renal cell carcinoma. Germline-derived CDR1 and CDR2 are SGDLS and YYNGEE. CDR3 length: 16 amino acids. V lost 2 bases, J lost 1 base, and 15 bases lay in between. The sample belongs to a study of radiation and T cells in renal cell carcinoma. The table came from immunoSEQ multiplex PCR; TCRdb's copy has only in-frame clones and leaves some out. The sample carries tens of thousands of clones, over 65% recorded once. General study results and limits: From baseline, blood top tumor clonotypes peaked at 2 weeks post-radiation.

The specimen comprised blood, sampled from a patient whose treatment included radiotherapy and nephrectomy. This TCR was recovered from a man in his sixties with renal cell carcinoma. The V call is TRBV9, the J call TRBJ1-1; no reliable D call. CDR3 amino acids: CASSVYPGHSNTEAFF. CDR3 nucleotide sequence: TGTGCCAGCAGCGTTTACCCCGGTCACTCGAACACTGAAGCTTTCTTT.